This T cell receptor (beta chain) was recovered during a study of OX40 agonist ivuxolimab in advanced cancers. Study-wide background: A diagnosis of hepatocellular carcinoma, melanoma, renal cell or head and neck cancer was present in dose-escalation patients.

Generated by immunoSEQ multiplex PCR, the TCRdb table keeps only in-frame clones and is missing some. The repertoire includes 80,000 or so clones, 80% to 95% of them detected once, and around 0.64% sits in the top ten. Study-wide findings and caveats: Clonal expansion by week 6 occurred in CD4+ and CD8+ blood T cells (at 0.1 to 3.0 mg/kg).

The V and J ends lost 1 base and 5 bases, in that order; junction bases with no gene match: 7. This CDR3 is 15 amino acids long. Germline assignment: CDR1 SGHRS and CDR2 YFSETQ. For this clone: Its target is not known.

The chain has TRBV5-1 and TRBJ2-7, with 9 positions matching TRBD1. Sequencing used CD4+ or CD8+ T cells sorted from blood, obtained in a trial of the OX40 agonist ivuxolimab. The clonotype originates from an adult with an advanced solid tumor such as melanoma, head and neck, liver or kidney cancer. In nucleotides, the CDR3 is TGCGCCAGCAGCTTGTCTACAGGGGGCATTCACGAGCAGTACTTC. Encoded protein: CASSLSTGGIHEQYF.